The sequence of this TCR beta chain was determined in a study of shared clonotypes between healthy human individuals (dated by TCRdb to 2018 to 2021). Regarding the study in general: Two women and three men aged 18 to 49 years were included in the cohort. For each donor, CD4 naive and CD4 memory were each run on three plates, CD8 naive on two plates, and CD8 memory on one plate. Blood TCR repertoires of about five healthy adults were deeply sequenced to estimate repertoire size and the extent of clonotype sharing between individuals. Different laboratories and diverse techniques were used to prepare libraries and sequence TCR repertoires, to increase sequencing depth and limit assay-specific biases. Per donor, leukapheresis produced somewhere between about 0.8 and 9 billion PBMCs.

The CDR3 runs 13 residues from the cysteine to the phenylalanine. The retained sequence is limited to the CDR3, 39 bases, with the frame set at the first base. The CDR1 and CDR2 encoded by the germline V gene are SQVTM and ANQGSEA. V is reduced by 7 bases and J by 0 bases, leaving a spacing of 10 bases between them. Concerning this clone itself: It lacks a known antigen. No much larger clone is present one base from it, and per-base qualities are unavailable.

Broader findings and caveats from the paper: Compared with non-shared clonotypes, the clonotypes found in all four sorted-subset donors had higher generation probabilities. Rarefaction of sorted-subset datasets indicated incomplete sequencing despite the large sequencing depth. Only blood was sampled, and tissue TCR repertoires likely differ from those in blood. Estimated clonotype richness was generally larger for naive than for memory subsets. Pairwise subsampling indicated that sequencing depth was expected to affect the degree of clonotype sharing among donors. When a handful of donors were compared, the shared fraction of clonotypes was about 5.5% for naive CD4, roughly 3.4% for naive CD8, roughly 2.5% for memory CD4, and 0.35% to 0.4% for memory CD8. The genetic and exposure-history diversity represented was limited by the small number of donors.

Using the deep immunoSEQ assay, multiplex PCR amplified TCR CDR3 regions from genomic DNA. Extracted genomic DNA from each cell subset was spread evenly across all wells of several immunoSEQ 96-well plates, with each plate serving as a replicate. For sorted subsets, approximately 210 ng of genomic DNA, equivalent to around 30,000 T cell genomes, went into each replicate PCR. Purified libraries were quantified with a Qubit 3.0 fluorometer, sized on a Bioanalyzer 2100, and re-quantified with the KAPA Library Quantification kit. Every immunoSEQ 96-well plate was sequenced on a separate single-read 150-cycle Illumina NextSeq 550 flow cell. Under the source paper's analysis protocol: The immunoSEQ output contained only junctional sequences without quality scores, so filtering could not match that applied to full-length reads. Sequences were annotated with PyIR, a Python wrapper for IgBLAST v1.9, and V/J genes and CDR3 were assigned using IMGT germline references. Any read was removed if the V/J assignment was weak (E-value above 1e-6), the CDR3 was missing, or the read contained stop codons, out-of-frame junctions, or ambiguous translated residues. V3J clonotypes were defined by identical inferred V gene, J gene, and CDR3 amino acid sequence. The percentage overlap between two repertoires was calculated by dividing the number of shared unique clonotypes by the size of the smaller repertoire. Richness of each repertoire was evaluated using RTK rarefaction, the Chao1 estimator, and Recon v2.1 estimates of unobserved clonotypes. For all TCRbeta clonotypes obtained by the gDNA method from a few donors, generation probabilities were computed with OLGA. The clones in this table, taken by TCRdb from immuneACCESS, are in-frame only. Not every clone is retained; where verified, under half of the shortfall comes from an unresolved V gene, and the cause of the rest is unknown. Clone size and V and J calls were adopted from that table, with D and trimming inferred from the DNA. The sample includes approximately 720,000 clones, with about 92% observed a single time. The top ten clonotypes cover approximately 22% of the sample.

CD8 naive samples were obtained by positive selection for CCR7 among CD45RO-negative cells, yielding a CD45RA+CCR7+ population from which TemRA cells were excluded. Healthy HIV-negative adults with no recently reported acute infections or vaccinations were included as donors. All donors were Caucasian adults living in Nashville, Tennessee, USA. After blood collection by leukapheresis, PBMCs were isolated using Ficoll-Histopaque density gradient centrifugation and then cryopreserved in the vapor phase of liquid nitrogen. Analytical flow cytometry was used to check the purity and quantity of each magnetically sorted T cell population. Each sorted fraction had its genomic DNA isolated and then quantified by UV absorbance on a Nanodrop 2000c.

The chain couples TRBV29-1 to TRBJ2-1, with the D segment identity uncertain. The clonotype was recovered from a man aged 25-45 years in good health. Sequencing input: naive CD8+ T cells sorted from blood. Sample cell subset or site, as interpreted from the label and publication: CD45RA+CCR7+. For the CDR3, the sequence is CSALLSSYNEQFF. The DNA sequence is given as TGCAGCGCGTTACTCAGCTCCTACAATGAGCAGTTCTTC.